The 24 T cell receptor beta chains below come from one sample, sequenced in a study of blood T cell repertoires in COVID-19. Assay: immunoSEQ multiplex PCR; the TCRdb copy retains only in-frame clones and omits some. The top ten clones hold around 8.5% of a sample with about 120,000 clones, around four fifths of them seen once. The sequenced sample consisted of peripheral blood. The receptors come from a woman between 40 and 55 years old with acute or convalescent COVID-19.

The CDR3 DNA follows: TGTGCCAGCTCGCGAGACGACAGCTATGGCTACACCTTC. Its translation: CASSRDDSYGYTF. This sequence joins TRBV18 and TRBJ1-2; tentative D call: TRBD1 (5 bases). CDR3 length: 13 residues. Germline V gene data show CDR1 as KGHSH and CDR2 as LQKENI. V was pared by 6 bases and J by 4 bases, with 12 bases between.

The CDR3 DNA is TGTGCCAGCAGTTCTTACAGGGGGCTTTCACCCCTCCACTTT. Its translation: CASSSYRGLSPLHF. The chain employs TRBV27 and TRBJ1-6, with TRBD1 identical over 9 bases. The CDR3 is made up of 14 amino acids. Per germline, CDR1 MNHEY and CDR2 SMNVEV (reference sequence). With V trimmed by 4 bases and J by 9 bases, 4 bases remained unmatched.

This chain joins TRBV6-6 and TRBJ1-3, with unresolved D. This CDR3 region has 13 residues. Germline CDR1 MNHNY, CDR2 SVGAGI (reference sequence). V shed 5 bases and J shed 7 bases, with 12 bases lying between them. The CDR3 DNA is TGTGCCAGCAGTCCGACAAGGTTTAACACCATATATTTT. Amino acid sequence: CASSPTRFNTIYF.

Worth noting for this clone: Compared with germline, one end of the junction differs, possibly owing to a read error. The chain couples TRBV18 to TRBJ2-7, with D perhaps matching TRBD1 (6 bases). CDR3 size: 13 residues. Germline CDR1 and CDR2: KGHSH and LQKENI. CDR3 nucleotides: TGTGCCAGCTCACCCGGACAGACCCTCGAGGAGTACTTC. Translated, it gives CASSPGQTLEEYF.

The V and J genes are TRBV9 and TRBJ2-6; D is possibly TRBD1 (6 bases). Trimming removed 4 bases from V and 0 bases from J, with 14 bases in between. CDR1 is SGDLS and CDR2 is YYNGEE in the germline V gene. This CDR3 comprises 17 residues. The DNA for the CDR3 is TGTGCCAGCAGCCCCCCAGGGGTGCGCTCTGGGGCCAACGTCCTGACTTTC. It is translated as CASSPPGVRSGANVLTF.

The V gene is TRBV5-1, the J gene TRBJ2-2; D might be TRBD1 (6 bases). The CDR3 length is 15 residues. Deletions cut 2 bases from V and 3 bases from J, with 11 bases between. The germline CDR1 and CDR2 sequences are SGHRS and YFSETQ. The CDR3: CASSFGTRDTGELFF. The CDR3, as DNA: TGCGCCAGCAGCTTCGGGACAAGGGACACCGGGGAGCTGTTTTTT.

CDR3 region: CASSLSLGLKAFF. The CDR3 DNA sequence: TGTGCCAGCAGCTTATCATTGGGGCTGAAAGCTTTCTTT. V usage is TRBV11-2 and J usage is TRBJ1-1; D may be TRBD1 (5 bases). Per germline, CDR1 SGHAT and CDR2 FQNNGV. The germline V and J ends were trimmed by 2 bases and 9 bases, with 13 bases remaining between them. This CDR3 has 13 amino acids.

This clone was detected once. The rearrangement joins TRBV6-5 to TRBJ1-6; TRBD1 agrees at 7 bases. The CDR3 runs 13 residues. The V segment lost 4 bases and the J segment 10 bases; nucleotides outside the gene matches: 4. The germline CDR1 and CDR2 sequences are MNHEY and SVGAGI. The DNA for the CDR3 is TGTGCCAGCAGTTCCAGGGGGAGGTCACCCCTCCACTTT. This translates into CASSSRGRSPLHF.

This sequence joins TRBV5-1 and TRBJ1-1; D ambiguous. V gave up 2 bases and J gave up 1 base, with 18 bases separating them. Germline V gene sequence: CDR1 SGHRS, CDR2 YFSETQ. The CDR3 length is 17 residues. The CDR3 is CASSLADGLEENTEAFF. DNA for the CDR3: TGCGCCAGCAGCTTAGCGGACGGCCTTGAAGAGAACACTGAAGCTTTCTTT.

This clone was counted a few times. The sample contains more than one DNA sequence encoding this CDR3. The chain employs TRBV2 and TRBJ2-7; D remains ambiguous. Trimming stripped 4 bases from V and 0 bases from J, with 4 bases between. The CDR3 consists of 12 residues. Looked up from germline, CDR1 is SNHLY and CDR2 is FYNNEI. CDR3 loop: CASSASSYEQYF. CDR3 nucleotide sequence: TGTGCCAGCAGTGCCAGCTCCTACGAGCAGTACTTC. Complete variable domain (other parts from reference TRBV2 and TRBJ2-7): EPEVTQTPSHQVTQMGQEVILRCVPISNHLYFYWYRQILGQKVEFLVSFYNNEISEKSEIFDDQFSVERPDGSNFTLKIRSTKLEDSAMYFCASSASSYEQYFGPGTRLTVT.

This clone is a singleton in its sample. The chain links TRBV7-6 to TRBJ1-2, with D unresolved. CDR1 is SGHVS, CDR2 FNYEAQ, per germline. V lost 4 bases and J lost 8, with 5 bases in between. The CDR3 has 10 residues. The CDR3, as DNA: TGTGCCAGCAGCTCGGAGGGCTACACCTTC. Its protein product is CASSSEGYTF.

This clone was found once. The chain employs TRBV27 and TRBJ2-7, with 8 bases lining up with TRBD2. This CDR3 is built from 14 residues. Germline CDR1 MNHEY, CDR2 SMNVEV (reference sequence). Losses at the gene ends were 5 bases for V and 0 bases for J; bases not matched to a gene: 3. CDR3 residues: CASSPGGSSYEQYF. As DNA, the CDR3 is TGTGCCAGCAGTCCGGGGGGGAGCTCCTACGAGCAGTACTTC.

This sequence joins TRBV6-5 and TRBJ1-2; a weak D match, TRBD1 (6 bases). Per the germline V gene, CDR1 is MNHEY and CDR2 is SVGAGI. CDR3 length: 14 amino acids. The V and J ends lost 4 bases and 8 bases respectively, with 17 bases between them. In nucleotides, the CDR3 is TGTGCCAGCAGTTCTTCCAACAGGGCTAAGGGCTACACCTTC. Its protein is CASSSSNRAKGYTF.

The chain couples TRBV2 to TRBJ2-1; D gene ambiguous. Germline V gene data show CDR1 as SNHLY and CDR2 as FYNNEI. The CDR3 covers 16 residues. With 7 bases removed from V and 7 bases from J, the gap between germline ends came to 23 bases. CDR3 DNA: TGTGCCAGCATGGGCCACTTTACCTTTAAAACTAATGAGCAGTTCTTC. This gives the protein CASMGHFTFKTNEQFF.

V and J are TRBV9 and TRBJ1-3; D is perhaps TRBD1 (5 bases). V lost 0 bases, J lost 1 base, and 11 bases lay in between. The V gene's germline CDR1 is SGDLS and CDR2 YYNGEE. CDR3 size: 16 residues. In nucleotides, the CDR3 is TGTGCCAGCAGCGTAGGTTCGCGGGGGTCTGGAAACACCATATATTTT. It is translated as CASSVGSRGSGNTIYF.

CDR3: CASSQDRGSNQPQHF. The CDR3 bases are TGTGCCAGCAGCCAAGATCGGGGGAGCAATCAGCCCCAGCATTTT. The chain carries TRBV4-2 and TRBJ1-5; D is possibly TRBD1 (5 bases). Germline-derived CDR1 and CDR2 are LGHNA and YNFKEQ. There are 15 residues in the CDR3. Trimming removed 0 bases from V and 1 base from J, with 7 bases in between.

The chain employs TRBV2 and TRBJ2-7; 13 positions agree with TRBD2. Trimming took 10 bases from V and 2 from J; bases not matched to a gene: 2. The CDR3 spans 13 residues. CDR1 and CDR2 (germline): SNHLY, FYNNEI. In DNA form, the CDR3 reads TGTGCCACTACTAGCGGGGGGGCCTACGAGCAGTACTTC. It yields the protein CATTSGGAYEQYF.

The rearrangement links TRBV2 to TRBJ2-1, with TRBD2 as a possible D gene (6 bases). Trimming left V 5 bases short and J 4 bases short, with 15 bases between. The CDR3 length is 15 residues. Germline assignment: CDR1 SNHLY and CDR2 FYNNEI. CDR3 region: CASSRDGGTYNEQFF. The CDR3 DNA is TGTGCCAGCAGTCGAGACGGGGGAACATACAATGAGCAGTTCTTC.

The V gene is TRBV6-5, the J gene TRBJ1-5; D possibly corresponds to TRBD1 (5 bases). Germline V lookup: CDR1 MNHEY, CDR2 SVGAGI. Trimming shortened V by 7 bases and J by 3 bases, and 16 bases separated the two germline ends. The length of the CDR3 is 15 residues. The CDR3 loop is CASMEGNRINQPQHF. DNA of the CDR3: TGTGCCAGCATGGAGGGGAACAGGATCAATCAGCCCCAGCATTTT.

This clone was recorded only once. The chain recombines TRBV7-9 with TRBJ1-2; D is possibly TRBD1 (5 bases). Trimming shortened V by 3 bases and J by 2 bases, and 7 bases separated the two germline ends. There are 13 residues in the CDR3. Germline CDR1 reads SEHNR; CDR2 reads FQNEAQ (reference sequence). In nucleotides, the CDR3 is TGTGCCAGCAGCTTCGACAGAAACTATGGCTACACCTTC. This translates into CASSFDRNYGYTF.

In this sample, this clone turned up a few times. The gene calls are TRBV5-5 and TRBJ2-5, with TRBD2 identical over 7 bases. Trimming removed 4 bases from V and 2 bases from J; junction bases left unmatched: 14. Germline values: CDR1 SGHKS, CDR2 YYEKEE (reference sequence). The CDR3 sequence is 17 residues long. The CDR3 bases are TGTGCCAGCAGCATCCAAGCAACGGGGGGATCACAAGAGACCCAGTACTTC. Translating gives CASSIQATGGSQETQYF.

The V and J genes are TRBV12-3 or TRBV12-4 and TRBJ2-2, with D perhaps matching TRBD2 (6 bases). CDR3 length: 13 amino acids. The ends were cut back, 6 bases at V and 6 bases at J, with 11 bases in the middle. The DNA of the CDR3 is TGTGCCAGCAGCTACGGGGGTTCCGGGGAGCTGTTTTTT. It codes for CASSYGGSGELFF.

The chain joins TRBV2 to TRBJ2-1; unclear D gene. The V end lost 1 base, the J end lost 9 bases, and 7 bases lay between the germline ends. The germline V gene encodes CDR1 SNHLY and CDR2 FYNNEI. CDR3 size: 12 residues. CDR3 DNA sequence: TGTGCCAGCAGTGAAGGTGGCGGTGAGCAGTTCTTC. Amino acid sequence: CASSEGGGEQFF.

CDR3 coding DNA: TGTGCCAGCAGCCCGCTCCGGGCAGATACGCAGTATTTT. Its protein is CASSPLRADTQYF. J is TRBJ2-3 and V is TRBV7-2; D is unclear. The CDR3 contains 13 residues. Trimming left V 5 bases short and J 4 bases short, with 10 bases between. CDR1 and CDR2 from the germline V gene are SGHTA and FQGNSA.